The text below deals with one T cell receptor beta chain. The antigen remains undetermined. This specimen comes from a study of T cell repertoires in cytomegalovirus infection. Overall study: Recently identified HLA-C-restricted CMV epitopes and well-studied HLA-B-restricted CMV epitopes were used by the study. CMV infection and matching HLA type were both indicated by public TCR beta signatures. Study-level findings and limits: The response measured ex vivo was dominated by TCR beta clonotypes (HLA-C-restricted and CMV-specific).

Using its own MiXCR run on the reads, TCRdb lists one record per CDR3 protein. Among around 500,000 distinct CDR3 sequences listed, under 45% were seen once. Looked up from germline, CDR1 is SGHTA and CDR2 is FQGNSA. CDR3 size: 16 residues. V was clipped by 0 bases and J by 4 bases, with 13 bases between them. The chain couples TRBV7-2 to TRBJ1-5; TRBD1 is a possible D gene (6 bases). The sequence came from a human donor in good health (CMV status not recorded). Some clones in this sample may be carry-over from other donors' samples. Here the sequenced sample was cultured PBMCs, taken from culture after CMV antigen stimulation. This chain's CDR3 is CASSLASDRLNQPQHF. The CDR3 DNA reads TGTGCCAGCAGCTTAGCTAGCGACAGGCTAAATCAGCCCCAGCATTTT. Using reference TRBV7-2 and TRBJ1-5 for the parts outside the CDR3, the full variable domain is GAGVSQSPSNKVTEKGKDVELRCDPISGHTALYWYRQSLGQGLEFLIYFQGNSAPDKSGLPSDRFSAERTGGSVSTLTIQRTQQEDSAVYLCASSLASDRLNQPQHFGDGTRLSIL.